This T cell receptor (beta chain) was captured in a study of blood T cell repertoires in COVID-19 (dated by TCRdb to between 2020 and 2021). For the study in its entirety: Samples covering the acute and convalescent phases of COVID-19 were provided by collaborators in the United States, Italy and Spain. The material from the prospective study consisted of cDNA or gDNA derived from T cells, B-cell-depleted T cells, or PBMCs. Subjects who had been exposed to COVID-19, were actively infected with it, or had recovered from it provided the deeply sampled blood TCRbeta repertoires that made up the dataset. The repertoires were made available in a free public database intended to serve as a resource for research on the immune response to SARS-CoV-2. Samples came from the ongoing ImmuneRACE study (first 160 participants) plus 1,254 subjects from 6 global collaborators. Sample metadata almost always included a de-identified subject ID, COVID-19 status, age in years and sex. Where HLA class I and class II types were available, the types were taken from metadata supplied by the sample provider, not from assay-based typing.

The paper as a whole reports these results and caveats: The amount of clinical and demographic metadata varied by source and participant and was provided uncurated.

A second Seattle source provided samples from volunteer blood donors who had recovered from COVID-19. The collaborating institutions used their own protocols to collect whole blood in K2EDTA tubes. Collaborator samples were shipped for TCRbeta analysis as frozen whole blood, isolated PBMCs, or DNA extracted from either sample type. TCRbeta CDR3 regions were amplified from genomic DNA using the immunoSEQ Assay, a bias-controlled multiplex PCR. Processing in the source paper ran as follows. Nucleated cell counts per sample were estimated from amplification of reference gene primers within the assay. To quantify the absolute abundance of each unique TCRbeta CDR3 rearrangement, sequence reads were collapsed and filtered. For each sample, productive Simpson clonality was calculated as the square root of Simpson's diversity index across productive rearrangements. This immuneACCESS table, as held by TCRdb, lists in-frame sequences with V and J called but not all clones. Of the missing ones, under half trace to an unresolved V gene in checked studies; the others have no known cause. V and J calls and clone size come straight from that table; D and trimming were deduced from the DNA. A total of approximately 220,000 clones appear in this sample, 80% to 85% of them only once. The ten largest clones take up 4.5% to 6% of the sample.

Worth noting for this clone: Its antigen target is currently unknown. No base-level quality is on record; no much larger clone is a single base apart.

From the cysteine up to the phenylalanine, the CDR3 has a length of 13 residues. Kept here is only the CDR3 DNA, which spans 39 bases and is read in frame from base 1. V sheds 7 bases and J sheds 4 bases, leaving 12 bases between their ends. From the germline V gene, CDR1 is KGHDR and CDR2 is SFDVKD. The receptor comes from an older woman who had recovered from COVID-19. The material sequenced was peripheral blood. Recombination joined TRBV24-1 with TRBJ1-2; a tentative D match to TRBD1 spans 6 bases. In nucleotide form, the sequence is TGTGCCACCAGCACAGGGTCCTTCTATGGCTACACCTTC. This encodes CATSTGSFYGYTF.